This T cell receptor beta chain derives from a study of technical replicates of blood from several donors. Germline trimming cut 5 bases from V and 8 bases from J; bases unmatched to any gene: 21. CDR3 length equals 19 residues. Germline CDR1 reads SGHTA; CDR2 reads FQGTGA. TCRdb keeps only in-frame clones here, not all; method: immunoSEQ multiplex PCR. The sample includes approximately 80,000 clones, about 89% of them seen just once. The rearrangement joins TRBV7-3 to TRBJ2-2; 9 nucleotides align to TRBD2. The sequence was collected from a human donor in good health. Input material: T cells isolated from PBMCs. The CDR3 loop is CASSPRVGRTSDLLGELFF. For the CDR3, the DNA is TGTGCCAGCAGCCCCAGGGTTGGGAGGACTAGCGACTTGTTAGGGGAGCTGTTTTTT.